Given below is one T cell receptor (beta chain) in context. The data are from a study of CD8 T cells in Susac syndrome. The CDR3 sequence is 13 residues long. V was clipped by 1 base and J by 7 bases, with 11 bases between them. CDR1 SGHDN and CDR2 FVKESK come from the germline V gene. RNA amounts of about 0.45 to 1 ug underwent reverse transcription with random hexamers. TCRdb processed the immunoSEQ multiplex PCR reads anew with MiXCR; each CDR3 protein has one entry. The sample lists about 200,000 distinct CDR3 sequences, just under 95% seen once, with around 0.08% in the top ten. This receptor was obtained from a human donor with multiple sclerosis. Material: CD4+ T cells from PBMCs. V gene TRBV14 combines with J gene TRBJ2-7, with D hard to call. CDR3 coding DNA: TGTGCCAGCAGCCAAGGAGTTGGTAGGGAGCAGTACGTC. This sequence encodes CASSQGVGREQYV.